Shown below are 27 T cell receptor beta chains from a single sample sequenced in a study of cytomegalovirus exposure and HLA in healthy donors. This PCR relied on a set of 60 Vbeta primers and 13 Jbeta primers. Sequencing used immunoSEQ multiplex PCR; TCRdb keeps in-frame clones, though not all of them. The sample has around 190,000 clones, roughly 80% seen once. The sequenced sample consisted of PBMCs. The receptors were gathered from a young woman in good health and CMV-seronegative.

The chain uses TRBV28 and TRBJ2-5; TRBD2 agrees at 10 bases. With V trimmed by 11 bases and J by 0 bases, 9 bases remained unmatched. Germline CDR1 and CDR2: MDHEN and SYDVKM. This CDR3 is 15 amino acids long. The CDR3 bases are TGTGCCTCCCTAACGACTAGCGGGTACCAAGAGACCCAGTACTTC. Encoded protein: CASLTTSGYQETQYF. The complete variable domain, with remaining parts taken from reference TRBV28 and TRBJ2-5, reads DVKVTQSSRYLVKRTGEKVFLECVQDMDHENMFWYRQDPGLGLRLIYFSYDVKMKEKGDIPEGYSVSREKKERFSLILESASTNQTSMYLCASLTTSGYQETQYFGPGTRLLVL.

CDR3 region: CASSAKGGQTEAFF. Here the CDR3 DNA reads TGTGCCAGCAGTGCCAAAGGGGGTCAAACTGAAGCTTTCTTT. The chain recombines TRBV6-1 with TRBJ1-1; tentatively, D is TRBD1 (6 bases). The CDR3 sequence is 14 residues long. Per the germline V gene, CDR1 is MNHNS and CDR2 is SASEGT. V was pared by 4 bases and J by 5 bases, with 14 bases between.

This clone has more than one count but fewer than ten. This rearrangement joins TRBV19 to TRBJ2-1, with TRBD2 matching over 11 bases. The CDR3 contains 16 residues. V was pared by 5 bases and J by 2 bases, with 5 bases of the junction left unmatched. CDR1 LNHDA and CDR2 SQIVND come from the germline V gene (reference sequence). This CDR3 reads CASSPRGLAAYNEQFF. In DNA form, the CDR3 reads TGTGCCAGTAGTCCCAGGGGACTAGCGGCCTACAATGAGCAGTTCTTC.

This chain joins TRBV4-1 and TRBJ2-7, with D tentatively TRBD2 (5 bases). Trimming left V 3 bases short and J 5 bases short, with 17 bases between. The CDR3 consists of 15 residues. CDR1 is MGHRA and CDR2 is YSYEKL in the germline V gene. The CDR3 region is CASSQNPGRLNEQYF. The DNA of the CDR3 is TGCGCCAGCAGCCAGAATCCGGGAAGGCTGAACGAGCAGTACTTC.

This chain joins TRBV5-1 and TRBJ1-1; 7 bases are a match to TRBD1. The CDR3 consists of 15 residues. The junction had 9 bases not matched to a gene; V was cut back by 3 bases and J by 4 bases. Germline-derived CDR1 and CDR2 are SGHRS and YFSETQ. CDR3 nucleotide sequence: TGCGCCAGCAGCTACAGGGGATTAGGGAGCACTGAAGCTTTCTTT. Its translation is CASSYRGLGSTEAFF.

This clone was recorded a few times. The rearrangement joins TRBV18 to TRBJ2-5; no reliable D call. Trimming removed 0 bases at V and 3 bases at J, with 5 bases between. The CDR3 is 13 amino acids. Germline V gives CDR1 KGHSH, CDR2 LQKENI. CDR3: CASSPPSEETQYF. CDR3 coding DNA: TGTGCCAGCTCACCACCTTCAGAAGAGACCCAGTACTTC.

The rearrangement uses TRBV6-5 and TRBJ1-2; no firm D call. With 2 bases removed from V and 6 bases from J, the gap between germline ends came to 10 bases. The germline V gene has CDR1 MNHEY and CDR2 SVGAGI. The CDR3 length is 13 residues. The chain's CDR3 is CASSYQKWHGYTF. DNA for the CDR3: TGTGCCAGCAGTTACCAAAAGTGGCATGGCTACACCTTC.

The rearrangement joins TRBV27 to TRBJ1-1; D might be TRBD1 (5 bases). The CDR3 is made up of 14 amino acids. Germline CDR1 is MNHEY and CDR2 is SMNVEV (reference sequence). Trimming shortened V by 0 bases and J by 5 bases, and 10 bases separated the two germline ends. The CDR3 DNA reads TGTGCCAGCAGTTTATCGTGGGGCGTTACTGAAGCTTTCTTT. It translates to CASSLSWGVTEAFF.

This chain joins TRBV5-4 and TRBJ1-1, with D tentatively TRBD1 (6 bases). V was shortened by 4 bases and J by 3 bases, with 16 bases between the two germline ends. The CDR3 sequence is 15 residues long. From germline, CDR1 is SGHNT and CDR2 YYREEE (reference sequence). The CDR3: CASSAGDTGHTEAFF. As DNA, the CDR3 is TGTGCCAGCAGCGCGGGGGACACAGGACACACTGAAGCTTTCTTT.

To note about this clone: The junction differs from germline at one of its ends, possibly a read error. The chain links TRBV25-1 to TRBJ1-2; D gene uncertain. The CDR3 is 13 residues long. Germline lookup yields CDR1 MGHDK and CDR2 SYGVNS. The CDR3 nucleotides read TGTGCCAGCAGTGAAAACCTGGGCTATGGCTACCCCTTC. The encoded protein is CASSENLGYGYPF.

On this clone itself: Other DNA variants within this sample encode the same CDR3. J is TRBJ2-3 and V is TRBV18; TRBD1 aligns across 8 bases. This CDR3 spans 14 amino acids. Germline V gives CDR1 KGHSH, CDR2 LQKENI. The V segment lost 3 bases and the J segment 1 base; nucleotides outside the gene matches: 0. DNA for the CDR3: TGTGCCAGCTCACCGACAGGGGGCACAGATACGCAGTATTTT. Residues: CASSPTGGTDTQYF.

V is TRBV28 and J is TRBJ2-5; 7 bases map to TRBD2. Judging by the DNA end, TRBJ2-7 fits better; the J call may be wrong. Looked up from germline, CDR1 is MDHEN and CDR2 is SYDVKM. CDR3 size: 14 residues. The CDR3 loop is CASILGTNSYEQYF. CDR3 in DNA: TGTGCCAGCATCCTTGGGACTAACTCCTACGAGCAGTACTTC.

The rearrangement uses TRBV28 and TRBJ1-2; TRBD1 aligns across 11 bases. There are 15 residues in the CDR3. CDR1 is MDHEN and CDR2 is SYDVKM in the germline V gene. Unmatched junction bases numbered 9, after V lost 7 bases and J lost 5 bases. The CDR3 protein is CASKPGTGGGYGYTF. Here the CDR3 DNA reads TGTGCCAGCAAACCAGGGACAGGGGGAGGGTATGGCTACACCTTC.

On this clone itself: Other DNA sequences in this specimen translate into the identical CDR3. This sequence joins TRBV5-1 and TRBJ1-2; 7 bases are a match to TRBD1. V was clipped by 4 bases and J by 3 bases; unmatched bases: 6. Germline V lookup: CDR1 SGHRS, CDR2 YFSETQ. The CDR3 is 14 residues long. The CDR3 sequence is CASSLGGGDYGYTF. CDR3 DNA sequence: TGCGCCAGCAGCCTTGGAGGGGGCGACTATGGCTACACCTTC.

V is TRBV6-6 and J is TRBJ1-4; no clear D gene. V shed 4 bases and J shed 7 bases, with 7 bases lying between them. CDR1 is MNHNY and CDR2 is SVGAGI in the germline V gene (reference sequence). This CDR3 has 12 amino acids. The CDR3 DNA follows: TGTGCCAGCAGTTTAACGAGTGAAAAACTGTTTTTT. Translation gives CASSLTSEKLFF.

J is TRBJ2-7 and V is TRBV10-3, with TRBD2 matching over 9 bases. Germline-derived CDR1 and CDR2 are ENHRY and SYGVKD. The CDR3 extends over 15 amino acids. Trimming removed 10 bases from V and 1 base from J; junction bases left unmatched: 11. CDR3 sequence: CATRSASGISYEQYF. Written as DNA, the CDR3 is TGTGCCACCCGATCTGCTAGCGGGATATCCTACGAGCAGTACTTC.

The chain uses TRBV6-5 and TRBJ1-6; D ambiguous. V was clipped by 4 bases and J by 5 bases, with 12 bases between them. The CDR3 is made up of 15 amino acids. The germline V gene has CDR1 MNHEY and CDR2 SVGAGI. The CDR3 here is CASSFSGGNNSPLHF. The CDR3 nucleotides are TGTGCCAGCAGTTTTTCAGGAGGGAATAATTCACCCCTCCACTTT.

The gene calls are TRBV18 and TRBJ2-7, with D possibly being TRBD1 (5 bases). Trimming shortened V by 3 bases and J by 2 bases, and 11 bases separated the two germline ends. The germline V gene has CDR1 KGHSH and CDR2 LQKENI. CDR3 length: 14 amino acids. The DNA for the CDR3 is TGTGCCAGCTCACCCCAGACAGATACCTACGAGCAGTACTTC. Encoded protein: CASSPQTDTYEQYF.

For the CDR3, the DNA is TGTGCCAGCAGCCAGACAGGGACTAGCGGGGGAGATACGCAGTATTTT. It translates to CASSQTGTSGGDTQYF. The V gene is TRBV5-5, the J gene TRBJ2-3, with 14 positions matching TRBD2. Germline assignment: CDR1 SGHKS and CDR2 YYEKEE (reference sequence). V trimming: 4 bases; J trimming: 5 bases; junction bases outside the gene matches: 6. The CDR3 is made up of 16 amino acids.

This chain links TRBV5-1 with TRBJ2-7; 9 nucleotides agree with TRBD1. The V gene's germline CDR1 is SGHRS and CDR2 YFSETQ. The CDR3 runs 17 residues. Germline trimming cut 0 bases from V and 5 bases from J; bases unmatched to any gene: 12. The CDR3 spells CASSLGYTGTGSHEQYF. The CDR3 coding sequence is TGCGCCAGCAGCTTGGGATACACCGGGACAGGGTCCCACGAGCAGTACTTC.

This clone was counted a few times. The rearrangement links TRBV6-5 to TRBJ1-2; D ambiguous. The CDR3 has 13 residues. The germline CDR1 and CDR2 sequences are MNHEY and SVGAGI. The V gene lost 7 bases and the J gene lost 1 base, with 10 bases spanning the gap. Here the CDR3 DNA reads TGTGCCAGCATGGGGAGAAATAACTATGGCTACACCTTC. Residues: CASMGRNNYGYTF.

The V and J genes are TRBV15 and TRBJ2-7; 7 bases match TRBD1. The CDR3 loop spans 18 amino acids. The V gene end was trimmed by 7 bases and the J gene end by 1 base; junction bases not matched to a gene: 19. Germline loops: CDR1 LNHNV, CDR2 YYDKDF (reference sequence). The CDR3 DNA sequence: TGTGCCACCACCCCCAGAAGGCAGAACAGGGGTCTATCCTACGAGCAGTACTTC. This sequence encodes CATTPRRQNRGLSYEQYF.

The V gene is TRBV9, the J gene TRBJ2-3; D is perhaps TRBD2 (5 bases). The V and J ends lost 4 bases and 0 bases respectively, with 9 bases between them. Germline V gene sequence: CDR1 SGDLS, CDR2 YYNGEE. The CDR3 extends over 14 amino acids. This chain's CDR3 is CASSPSGSTDTQYF. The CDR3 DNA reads TGTGCCAGCAGCCCCTCGGGGAGCACAGATACGCAGTATTTT.

The CDR3 DNA follows: TGCGCCAGCAGTGAAACGAGCTCCTACAATGAGCAGTTCTTC. This sequence encodes CASSETSSYNEQFF. The chain carries TRBV10-2 and TRBJ2-1; no firm D call. The CDR3 spans 14 residues. Germline V gene sequence: CDR1 WSHSY, CDR2 SAAADI. The V and J ends lost 3 bases and 0 bases respectively, with 6 bases between them.

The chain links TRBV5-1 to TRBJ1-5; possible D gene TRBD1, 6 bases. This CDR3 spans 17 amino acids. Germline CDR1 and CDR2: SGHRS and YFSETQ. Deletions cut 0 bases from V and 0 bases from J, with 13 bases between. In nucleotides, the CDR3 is TGCGCCAGCAGCTTGGCCTGGACAGACAATAGCAATCAGCCCCAGCATTTT. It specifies CASSLAWTDNSNQPQHF. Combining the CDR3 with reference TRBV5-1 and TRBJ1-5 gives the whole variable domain KAGVTQTPRYLIKTRGQQVTLSCSPISGHRSVSWYQQTPGQGLQFLFEYFSETQRNKGNFPGRFSGRQFSNSRSEMNVSTLELGDSALYLCASSLAWTDNSNQPQHFGDGTRLSIL.

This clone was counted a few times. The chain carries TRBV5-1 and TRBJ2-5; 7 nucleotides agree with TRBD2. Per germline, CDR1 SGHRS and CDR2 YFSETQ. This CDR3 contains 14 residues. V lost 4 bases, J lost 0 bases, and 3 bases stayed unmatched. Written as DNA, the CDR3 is TGCGCCAGCAGCCCCGGGACTAACCAAGAGACCCAGTACTTC. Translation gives CASSPGTNQETQYF.

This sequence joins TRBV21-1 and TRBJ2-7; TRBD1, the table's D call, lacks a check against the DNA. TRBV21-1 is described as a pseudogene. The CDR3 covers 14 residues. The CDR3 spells CASSPTGDTHEQYF. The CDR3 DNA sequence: TGTGCCAGCAGCCCGACAGGGGACACTCACGAGCAGTACTTC.